The present T cell receptor (beta chain) was sequenced within a study of cytomegalovirus exposure and HLA in healthy donors. In nominal health when sampled, donors likely had unrecorded immune exposures nonetheless. The CDR3 loop spans 16 amino acids. This clone was detected a few times. The antigen remains unidentified. PCR employed 60 Vbeta and 13 Jbeta primers. The repertoire was sequenced with immunoSEQ multiplex PCR; TCRdb's copy has only in-frame clones and lacks some. The sample has approximately 54,000 clones; roughly 85% are singletons. Study-level points and caveats: The presence/absence work took it that sequencing depth was about the same across donors. Previously analyzed data showed that most TCR beta V segments were productive at a frequency of about 90% or about 30%.

Sequenced input: PBMCs. The chain combines TRBV12-2 with TRBJ1-1; the table's TRBD1 call for D was not verified on the DNA. TRBV12-2 is reported as a pseudogene. The source is a woman under 30 in good health and CMV-seronegative. CDR3 region: CASRLGDRGRDTEAFF. The CDR3 DNA follows: TGTGCAAGTCGCTTAGGGGACAGGGGGCGAGACACTGAAGCTTTCTTT.